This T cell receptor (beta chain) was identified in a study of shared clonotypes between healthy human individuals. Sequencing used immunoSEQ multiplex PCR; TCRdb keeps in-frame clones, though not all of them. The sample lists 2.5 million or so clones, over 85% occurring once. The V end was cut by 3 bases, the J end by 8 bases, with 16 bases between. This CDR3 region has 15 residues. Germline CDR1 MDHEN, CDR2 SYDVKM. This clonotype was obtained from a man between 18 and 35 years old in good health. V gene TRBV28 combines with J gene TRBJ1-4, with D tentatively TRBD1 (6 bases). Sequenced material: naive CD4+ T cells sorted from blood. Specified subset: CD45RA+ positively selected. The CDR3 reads CASSFSQGWREKLFF. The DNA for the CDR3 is TGTGCCAGCAGTTTCTCACAGGGCTGGAGGGAAAAACTGTTTTTT.